The sequence of this T cell receptor beta chain was determined in a study of T-cell reconstitution after alpha-beta-depleted transplantation in children. Molecular barcoding with unique molecular identifiers was used for the TCRbeta library. One entry per CDR3 protein, called by TCRdb with MiXCR from the PCR reads. This sample has approximately 150,000 distinct CDR3 sequences, with around 10% found just once. This CDR3 spans 13 amino acids. V was cut by 4 bases and J by 5 bases, with 12 bases left in between. The germline V gene encodes CDR1 DFQATT and CDR2 SNEGSKA (reference sequence). This clonotype was seen more than once but under ten times. What it binds is unknown. Study-wide results and caveats: Surviving recipient T cells and thymic progenitors produced the high day-60 TCRbeta diversity seen in some patients. There were reportedly several hundred expanded graft clones from which alpha-beta T cells came about two months after transplant.

This receptor was identified in a female patient between 2 and 10 years old who had a stem cell transplant for congenital amegakaryocytic thrombocytopenia, so the T cells may come from the graft donor. V and J are TRBV20-1 and TRBJ2-1; D possibly corresponds to TRBD2 (6 bases). The source material was PBMCs, mostly from graft donor cells, sampled 180 days after TCRalphabeta/CD19-depleted stem cell transplant. In DNA form, the CDR3 reads TGCAGTGCTACAGCGGGTCAAGACAATGAGCAGTTCTTC. Translation: CSATAGQDNEQFF.